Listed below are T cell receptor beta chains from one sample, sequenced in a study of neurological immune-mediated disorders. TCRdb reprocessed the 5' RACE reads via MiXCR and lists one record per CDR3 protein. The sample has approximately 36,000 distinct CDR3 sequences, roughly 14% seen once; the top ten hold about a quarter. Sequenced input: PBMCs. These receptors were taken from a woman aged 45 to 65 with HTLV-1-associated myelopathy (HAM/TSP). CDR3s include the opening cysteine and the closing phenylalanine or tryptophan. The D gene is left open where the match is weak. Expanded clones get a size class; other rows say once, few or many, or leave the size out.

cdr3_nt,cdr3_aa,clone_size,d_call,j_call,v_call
TGTGCCAGCAGTTCCCCCCATGGTGCAGGGACTCAGCCCCAGCATTTT,CASSSPHGAGTQPQHF,many,-,TRBJ1-5,TRBV6-6
TGTGCCAGCAGCAGACAGGGGGCTAAATCACCCCTCCACTTT,CASSRQGAKSPLHF,many,TRBD1,TRBJ1-6,TRBV12-3/TRBV12-4
TGTGCCAGCTCACCGGAGTTGGGGGCACCCCTCCACTTT,CASSPELGAPLHF,-,-,TRBJ1-6,TRBV18
TGTGCCAGCAGCCAGGGACTAGCGGGGGGATACGAGCAGTACTTC,CASSQGLAGGYEQYF,-,TRBD2,TRBJ2-7,TRBV3-1
TGTGCCAGCAGTGAATCCGGGACAGGGTTCAATCAGCCCCAGCATTTT,CASSESGTGFNQPQHF,many,TRBD1,TRBJ1-5,TRBV2
TGTGCCAGCAGCTACAGGGGCGTGAACACTGAAGCTTTCTTT,CASSYRGVNTEAFF,many,TRBD1,TRBJ1-1,TRBV7-6
TGTGCCAGCAGTTTAGCCAGGGGGGACACTGAAGCTTTCTTT,CASSLARGDTEAFF,many,TRBD1,TRBJ1-1,TRBV12-3/TRBV12-4
TGTGCCAGCAGCTTAATAGGACAGGGGGCCGGGGGCTATGGCTACACCTTC,CASSLIGQGAGGYGYTF,many,TRBD1,TRBJ1-2,TRBV7-2
TGCAGTGCTAGTCTAGCGGGGGGTCCGGTGGATGAGCAGTTCTTC,CSASLAGGPVDEQFF,many,TRBD2,TRBJ2-1,TRBV20-1
TGCGCCAGCAGCCCGGACGGCTCTAGCACAGATACGCAGTATTTT,CASSPDGSSTDTQYF,many,-,TRBJ2-3,TRBV4-3
TGTGCCAGCAGTGGGGAGCTCAATCAGCCCCAGCATTTT,CASSGELNQPQHF,many,-,TRBJ1-5,TRBV6-1
TGTGCCAGCACCCGCGACGGTACAGCTAATCAGCCCCAGCATTTT,CASTRDGTANQPQHF,many,-,TRBJ1-5,TRBV7-2
TGTGCCAGCAGTTCCCCACAGGACAATCAGCCCCAGCATTTT,CASSSPQDNQPQHF,many,-,TRBJ1-5,TRBV6-2/TRBV6-3
TGTGCCACCAGTGATCCCTCCGAGGGCGGAACCACAGATACGCAGTATTTT,CATSDPSEGGTTDTQYF,-,-,TRBJ2-3,TRBV24-1
TGTGCCGCCTCCCGGGACAGGGTTGATGAGCAGTTCTTC,CAASRDRVDEQFF,many,TRBD1,TRBJ2-1,TRBV18
TGCAGCGTGCAGAGCTCTGGGGCCAACGTCCTGACTTTC,CSVQSSGANVLTF,once,-,TRBJ2-6,TRBV29-1
TGCGCCAGCAGCTTAGGAGGGACAAATCAAGGTGAAAAACTGTTTTTT,CASSLGGTNQGEKLFF,many,-,TRBJ1-4,TRBV5-1
TGTGCCAGCATGATGGGAGGGGACGAGCAGTACTTC,CASMMGGDEQYF,-,TRBD2,TRBJ2-7,TRBV2
TGTGCCAGCAGTTCCGGCAGAGCCTACGAGCAGTACTTC,CASSSGRAYEQYF,many,-,TRBJ2-7,TRBV12-3/TRBV12-4
TGTGCCAGCAGCATGGGGACAGGGGTCACTGAAGCTTTCTTT,CASSMGTGVTEAFF,many,TRBD1,TRBJ1-1,TRBV27
TGTGCCAGCAGGCGGGGCAGCAATCAGCCCCAGCATTTT,CASRRGSNQPQHF,few,-,TRBJ1-5,TRBV12-3/TRBV12-4
TGTGCCAGCAGCCGGGGCTCGGTACGAGCCGGCGGCTACACCTTC,CASSRGSVRAGGYTF,-,-,TRBJ1-2,TRBV2
TGTGCCAGCAGCCAAGATCAAAATCAGCCCCAGCATTTT,CASSQDQNQPQHF,many,-,TRBJ1-5,TRBV3-1
TGTGCTAGCAGCCAGACAGGGACTGGAGAGACCCAGTACTTC,CASSQTGTGETQYF,many,-,TRBJ2-5,TRBV7-7
TGTGCCACCAGCAGAGCCCTAGGAGATGGCTACACCTTC,CATSRALGDGYTF,-,-,TRBJ1-2,TRBV15
TGTGCCAGCAGTTTGAGTATAGCCCCTAGCACAGATACGCAGTATTTT,CASSLSIAPSTDTQYF,many,-,TRBJ2-3,TRBV12-3/TRBV12-4
TGCGCCAGCAGCCAAGATCGGGGGGACTTTCTCGGGGAGCTGTTTTTT,CASSQDRGDFLGELFF,many,TRBD2,TRBJ2-2,TRBV4-3
TGTGCCAGCTCACCAGGACAGGGAGAACCCTACGAGCAGTACTTC,CASSPGQGEPYEQYF,many,TRBD1,TRBJ2-7,TRBV18
TGTGCCAGCAGCTTAGGGTCAGTACAAGAGAGCCAGTACTTC,CASSLGSVQESQYF,-,-,TRBJ2-5,TRBV7-8
TGCGCCAGCAGCTTGGCGTGGGGCGCTGGCTATGAGCAGTTCTTC,CASSLAWGAGYEQFF,-,-,TRBJ2-1,TRBV5-1
TGCAGTGCCCCAGCAGGGGGCGCGTACACCGGGGAGCTGTTTTTT,CSAPAGGAYTGELFF,many,TRBD1,TRBJ2-2,TRBV20-1
TGTGCCAGCAGCGTAGCGGGTTCTGGAAACACCATATATTTT,CASSVAGSGNTIYF,many,-,TRBJ1-3,TRBV9
TGCAGTGCTAGAGATCCTGAGAATACCGGAAACACCATATATTTT,CSARDPENTGNTIYF,many,-,TRBJ1-3,TRBV20-1
TGTTCCAGCAGTTCCTCCGGTACAGGGGGCTACGAGCAGTACTTC,CSSSSSGTGGYEQYF,-,TRBD1,TRBJ2-7,TRBV12-3/TRBV12-4
TGTGCCAGCAGTTTCCGACAGGGCCGCACAGATACGCAGTATTTT,CASSFRQGRTDTQYF,many,TRBD1,TRBJ2-3,TRBV12-3/TRBV12-4
TGCAGTGCTAGACCCCCGGGACTAGCGGTAACCGGGGAGCTGTTTTTT,CSARPPGLAVTGELFF,many,TRBD2,TRBJ2-2,TRBV20-1
TGCGCCAGCAGCTCGGGGGCTAGCACAGATATGCAGTATTTT,CASSSGASTDMQYF,many,-,TRBJ2-3,TRBV5-1
TGTGCCAGCATCCATGGACAGGTAAGCAATCAGCCCCAGCATTTT,CASIHGQVSNQPQHF,-,TRBD1,TRBJ1-5,TRBV7-2
TGCGCCAGCAGCCCGGGACATATGAACACCGGGGAGCTGTTTTTT,CASSPGHMNTGELFF,many,-,TRBJ2-2,TRBV5-1
TGTGCCAGCAGTTTATTATTGGGAGGGGAGCAGTACTTC,CASSLLLGGEQYF,many,TRBD2,TRBJ2-7,TRBV12-3/TRBV12-4
TGCGCCAGCAGCTCCGGGAATAACTACGAGCAGTACTTC,CASSSGNNYEQYF,many,-,TRBJ2-7,TRBV5-1
TGTGCCATCAGTGAAGGGTGGCCAGGAGACATCAGCTCTGGGGCCAACGTCCTGACTTTC,CAISEGWPGDISSGANVLTF,many,-,TRBJ2-6,TRBV10-3
TGTGCCAGCAGCTTAAAAGGGGAGGCTGAGCAGTTCTTC,CASSLKGEAEQFF,many,-,TRBJ2-1,TRBV7-2
TGCGCCAGCAGCGCAGACAGGGGGCCGTACAATGAGCAGTTCTTC,CASSADRGPYNEQFF,few,TRBD1,TRBJ2-1,TRBV5-1
TGTACCAGCAGCTTAGTCGTGGGCGGGGGGAACACTGAAGCTTTCTTT,CTSSLVVGGGNTEAFF,many,-,TRBJ1-1,TRBV7-2
TGTGCCAGCAGCGTAGAGAACAGGCCTGAAAAACTGTTTTTT,CASSVENRPEKLFF,many,-,TRBJ1-4,TRBV9
TGCGCCAGCAGTGATGAGACGGTGAACTTC,CASSDETVNF,many,-,TRBJ2-5,TRBV10-2
TGTGCCAGCAGTTTGGGAGCAGGGGTCGTGAACACTGAAGCTTTCTTT,CASSLGAGVVNTEAFF,many,-,TRBJ1-1,TRBV28
TGTGCCATCAGCCCCTCTGGAAACACCATATATTTT,CAISPSGNTIYF,many,-,TRBJ1-3,TRBV10-3
TGCAGTGCTCCGATTCAGGGGTTGCATGAGCAGTTCTTC,CSAPIQGLHEQFF,many,-,TRBJ2-1,TRBV20-1